Below are 25 T cell receptor beta chains sequenced from a single sample in a study of Graves' ophthalmopathy and Graves' hyperthyroidism. The TCR beta CDR3 regions underwent amplification from RNA transcripts. HTBI primers were employed in first-round RT-PCR, then a second-round multiplex PCR followed. TCRdb recomputed calls from the multiplex PCR reads with MiXCR, one row per CDR3 protein. Of some 150,000 distinct CDR3 sequences in the sample, 35% to 50% were seen once. The sequenced sample consisted of peripheral blood. Receptors were obtained from a man aged 25-45 years with Graves' ophthalmopathy.

This clonotype occurred many times. J is TRBJ2-7 and V is TRBV11-2; tentatively, D is TRBD2 (6 bases). The germline V gene has CDR1 SGHAT and CDR2 FQNNGV. There are 15 residues in the CDR3. Trimming removed 0 bases from V and 2 bases from J, with 11 bases in between. In nucleotides, the CDR3 is TGTGCCAGCAGCTTAGATCCCAGCGGGCCCTACGAGCAGTACTTC. Its translation: CASSLDPSGPYEQYF. Filled out from reference TRBV11-2 and TRBJ2-7, the complete variable domain reads EAGVAQSPRYKIIEKRQSVAFWCNPISGHATLYWYQQILGQGPKLLIQFQNNGVVDDSQLPKDRFSAERLKGVDSTLKIQPAKLEDSAVYLCASSLDPSGPYEQYFGPGTRLTVT.

This clonotype was observed many times. The chain joins TRBV7-2 to TRBJ2-4; possibly TRBD1 or TRBD2 for D (5 bases each). Trimming removed 5 bases from V and 0 bases from J, with 14 bases in between. The CDR3 has 16 amino acids. Germline assignment: CDR1 SGHTA and CDR2 FQGNSA. The CDR3 loop is CASSTPRGGAKNIQYF. Written as DNA, the CDR3 is TGTGCCAGCAGCACCCCACGTGGGGGAGCCAAAAACATTCAGTACTTC.

This clonotype was recorded many times. The chain joins TRBV6-2 or TRBV6-3 to TRBJ2-7, with a tentative D call TRBD1 (6 bases). CDR1 and CDR2 from the germline V gene are MNHEY and SVGEGT. Between the trimmed V and J ends, which lost 6 bases and 2 bases, there was a span of 14 bases. The CDR3 is 14 amino acids. The DNA for the CDR3 is TGTGCCAGCAGACGCCGGGACACCGCCTACGAGCAGTACTTC. Translation: CASRRRDTAYEQYF.

This clonotype appeared many times. This chain connects TRBV7-2 to TRBJ2-7; D unresolved. Germline V gene data show CDR1 as SGHTA and CDR2 as FQGNSA. The CDR3 is 14 amino acids. Trimming cost V 5 bases and J 3 bases, with 14 bases left between them. The DNA of the CDR3 is TGTGCCAGCAGCGCCGGTAGGAACCTCTACGAGCAGTACTTC. Its protein product is CASSAGRNLYEQYF.

The chain joins TRBV24-1 to TRBJ2-5; TRBD1 matches 8 bases. V lost 3 bases, J lost 3 bases, and 5 bases stayed unmatched. CDR3 length: 15 residues. The germline V gene encodes CDR1 KGHDR and CDR2 SFDVKD. The CDR3 reads CATSDSRQGKETQYF. CDR3 in DNA: TGTGCCACCAGTGATAGTAGACAGGGGAAAGAGACCCAGTACTTC.

The chain is built from TRBV6-1 and TRBJ2-7, with 7 positions matching TRBD1. The CDR3 consists of 14 residues. Unmatched junction bases numbered 5, after V lost 5 bases and J lost 1 base. The germline gives CDR1 MNHNS, CDR2 SASEGT. CDR3 bases: TGTGCCAGCAGTCCGTACAGGGGATCCTACGAGCAGTACTTC. It specifies CASSPYRGSYEQYF.

This clonotype appeared many times. The gene calls are TRBV13 and TRBJ2-7; TRBD2 aligns across 13 bases. Germline CDR1 is PRHDT and CDR2 is FYEKMQ (reference sequence). V was clipped by 5 bases and J by 4 bases; unmatched bases: 11. This CDR3 is 17 amino acids long. In nucleotides, the CDR3 is TGTGCCAGCAGCCTAAGGACTAGCGGGAGCTTCCTTTACGAGCAGTACTTC. Translating gives CASSLRTSGSFLYEQYF.

The chain uses TRBV6-5 and TRBJ1-1; D not certain. Germline CDR1 is MNHEY and CDR2 is SVGAGI. With 0 bases removed from V and 6 bases from J, the gap between germline ends came to 20 bases. The CDR3 is 17 residues long. The CDR3 loop is CASSYSGVSPGAPEAFF. The CDR3 DNA sequence: TGTGCCAGCAGTTACTCTGGCGTCAGTCCGGGAGCCCCTGAAGCTTTCTTT.

The chain employs TRBV6-1 and TRBJ1-5; 9 bases fit TRBD1. CDR1 and CDR2 (germline): MNHNS, SASEGT. V was pared by 2 bases and J by 0 bases, with 8 bases of the junction left unmatched. The CDR3 sequence is 18 residues long. The CDR3 DNA is TGTGCCAGCAGTGAAATGGACAGGGGACAAATTAGCAATCAGCCCCAGCATTTT. Amino acid sequence: CASSEMDRGQISNQPQHF.

Ten or more counts support this clonotype. The chain is built from TRBV6-5 and TRBJ1-2; a weak D match, TRBD1 (6 bases). V shed 5 bases and J shed 4 bases, with 14 bases lying between them. The germline CDR1 and CDR2 sequences are MNHEY and SVGAGI. The CDR3 has 14 amino acids. The CDR3 DNA is TGTGCCAGCAGTCCTCAGGGGAAGGGCTATGGCTACACCTTC. Translated: CASSPQGKGYGYTF.

This clonotype was recorded only once. V usage is TRBV6-1 and J usage is TRBJ2-7; TRBD1 aligns across 9 bases. V lost 6 bases and J lost 3; bases outside the gene matches: 12. CDR1 and CDR2 (germline): MNHNS, SASEGT. CDR3 length equals 16 residues. CDR3 residues: CASSDGTGNLDYEQYF. DNA for the CDR3: TGTGCCAGCAGCGACGGGACAGGGAACTTGGACTACGAGCAGTACTTC.

V is TRBV28 and J is TRBJ2-5; no reliable D call. Germline CDR1 reads MDHEN; CDR2 reads SYDVKM. V lost 7 bases and J 6 bases, leaving 18 bases between the germline ends. The CDR3 contains 14 residues. The CDR3 here is CASTPPGEGKTQYF. Written as DNA, the CDR3 is TGTGCCAGCACCCCCCCCGGCGAAGGGAAGACCCAGTACTTC.

This clonotype was detected ten times or more. The chain links TRBV18 to TRBJ1-2; 8 bases agree with TRBD1. V lost 6 bases to trimming and J lost 5 bases; unmatched junction nucleotides: 11. Germline CDR1 reads KGHSH; CDR2 reads LQKENI. The CDR3 covers 15 residues. The CDR3 is CASSRTGPTDYGYTF. In nucleotides, the CDR3 is TGTGCCAGCTCCCGGACAGGGCCTACCGATTATGGCTACACCTTC.

The genes are TRBV7-9 and TRBJ2-2; D might be TRBD2 (7 bases). Germline CDR1 SEHNR, CDR2 FQNEAQ (reference sequence). The CDR3 extends over 15 amino acids. V lost 6 bases and J 4 bases, leaving 15 bases between the germline ends. The CDR3 is CASRASGGGTGELFF. In DNA, the CDR3 is TGTGCCAGCAGGGCCTCGGGGGGCGGCACCGGGGAGCTGTTTTTT.

The chain links TRBV6-1 to TRBJ1-2; 9 nucleotides match TRBD1. The CDR3 length is 13 residues. CDR1 is MNHNS, CDR2 SASEGT, per germline. Trimming at V came to 6 bases and at J to 7 bases, leaving 6 bases not matched to a gene. The CDR3: CASRTGGVGGYTF. The CDR3 region has the DNA TGTGCCAGCAGGACAGGGGGGGTTGGTGGCTACACCTTC.

The chain uses TRBV27 and TRBJ2-5; no firm D call. V gave up 3 bases and J gave up 7 bases, with 6 bases separating them. CDR1 MNHEY and CDR2 SMNVEV come from the germline V gene (reference sequence). CDR3 size: 11 residues. The CDR3 protein is CASSFFGTQYF. The CDR3 nucleotides are TGTGCCAGCAGTTTCTTCGGGACCCAGTACTTC.

This clonotype was seen repeatedly, ten times or more. The CDR3 loop reads CASTQDRGLIGELFF. The CDR3 bases are TGTGCCAGCACCCAGGACAGGGGGCTTATTGGGGAGCTGTTTTTT. This rearrangement joins TRBV5-6 to TRBJ2-2, with 11 bases identical to TRBD1. The CDR3 contains 15 residues. CDR1 and CDR2 from the germline V gene are SGHDT and YYEEEE. V shed 6 bases, J shed 8 bases, and the junction held 9 bases outside the gene matches.

The chain links TRBV12-3 or TRBV12-4 to TRBJ2-7; 7 bases are shared with TRBD1. The CDR3 is 14 amino acids. V lost 6 bases and J lost 4; bases outside the gene matches: 9. CDR3 sequence reads: CASSQRQGRYEQYF. DNA of the CDR3: TGTGCCAGCAGCCAAAGACAGGGTCGGTACGAGCAGTACTTC.

V and J are TRBV6-1 and TRBJ2-7; D is perhaps TRBD1 or TRBD2 (5 bases each). Germline CDR1 MNHNS, CDR2 SASEGT. Trimming removed 5 bases at V and 2 bases at J, with 13 bases between. The CDR3 is made up of 14 amino acids. CDR3 sequence reads: CASSRGAETYEQYF. The CDR3, as DNA: TGTGCCAGCAGTCGAGGGGCAGAGACCTACGAGCAGTACTTC.

This clonotype was recorded once. The rearrangement uses TRBV25-1 and TRBJ1-3, with a possible D match to TRBD1 (6 bases). V dropped 6 bases and J dropped 0 bases, with 27 bases sitting between them. The CDR3 covers 20 residues. Germline assignment: CDR1 MGHDK and CDR2 SYGVNS. This CDR3 reads CASSLLPRTVRTNSGNTIYF. The DNA of the CDR3 is TGTGCCAGCAGCCTTCTGCCGAGGACAGTTCGTACCAACTCTGGAAACACCATATATTTT.

The rearrangement links TRBV29-1 to TRBJ2-7; D may be TRBD2 (6 bases). V gave up 7 bases and J gave up 6 bases, with 19 bases separating them. This CDR3 has 13 amino acids. Germline-derived CDR1 and CDR2 are SQVTM and ANQGSEA. For the CDR3, the DNA is TGCAGCGCCAGCTATAGCGTGCGGGGCGAGCAGTACTTC. It yields the protein CSASYSVRGEQYF.

The chain carries TRBV11-2 and TRBJ2-7; no clear D gene. CDR1 and CDR2 (germline): SGHAT, FQNNGV. Trimming cost V 5 bases and J 5 bases, with 13 bases left between them. The CDR3 spans 13 residues. This CDR3 is CASSLYGVNEQYF. The CDR3 nucleotides read TGTGCCAGCAGCCTCTATGGGGTCAACGAGCAGTACTTC. Full variable domain (rest looked up from reference TRBV11-2 and TRBJ2-7): EAGVAQSPRYKIIEKRQSVAFWCNPISGHATLYWYQQILGQGPKLLIQFQNNGVVDDSQLPKDRFSAERLKGVDSTLKIQPAKLEDSAVYLCASSLYGVNEQYFGPGTRLTVT.

V gene TRBV6-2 or TRBV6-3 combines with J gene TRBJ1-2; a weak D match, TRBD1 (5 bases). CDR1 is MNHEY, CDR2 SVGEGT, per germline. The CDR3 covers 15 residues. Trimming shortened V by 5 bases and J by 4 bases, and 17 bases separated the two germline ends. CDR3 in DNA: TGTGCCAGCAGTAAACCACAGGACCTAGGCTATGGCTACACCTTC. Residues: CASSKPQDLGYGYTF.

This clonotype appeared many times. The chain employs TRBV30 and TRBJ1-2; D ambiguous. This CDR3 has 12 residues. CDR1 and CDR2 (germline): GTSNPN, SVGIG (reference sequence). Trimming left V 7 bases short and J 10 bases short, with 19 bases between. CDR3 in DNA: TGTGCCTCCAGACGGCCAGGCCTCGACTACACCTTC. Encoded protein: CASRRPGLDYTF.

This clonotype was recorded at least ten times. This chain joins TRBV28 and TRBJ1-5; unclear D gene. CDR1 and CDR2 from the germline V gene are MDHEN and SYDVKM. V lost 3 bases to trimming and J lost 4 bases, with 4 bases between them. The CDR3 is 12 residues long. The CDR3: CASSFGNQPQHF. The CDR3 DNA sequence: TGTGCCAGCAGTTTTGGGAATCAGCCCCAGCATTTT.